Following are 12 T cell receptor beta chains from one sample sequenced in a study of cytomegalovirus exposure and HLA in healthy donors. The PCR was carried out with 60 Vbeta primers and 13 Jbeta primers. The repertoire was sequenced with immunoSEQ multiplex PCR; TCRdb's copy has only in-frame clones and lacks some. Here the sample spans about 55,000 clones, about 84% being singletons. Sample: PBMCs. These receptors originate from a man aged 30 to 45 in good health and CMV-seronegative.

This clone came up once. The chain employs TRBV5-4 and TRBJ1-2, with no clear D. CDR1 and CDR2 from the germline V gene are SGHNT and YYREEE (reference sequence). The V and J ends lost 2 bases and 6 bases respectively, with 8 bases between them. The CDR3 runs 12 residues. The CDR3 spells CASSLDWDGYTF. CDR3 nucleotide sequence: TGTGCCAGCAGCTTAGACTGGGATGGCTACACCTTC.

This chain uses TRBV10-3 with TRBJ2-3, with D perhaps matching TRBD1 (5 bases). The CDR3 totals 15 residues. Germline CDR1 is ENHRY and CDR2 is SYGVKD. V was pared by 2 bases and J by 5 bases, with 14 bases between. CDR3 in DNA: TGTGCCATCAGTGAGAGGCAGGGTTGGATAGATACGCAGTATTTT. It codes for CAISERQGWIDTQYF.

This clone has just one count. The chain employs TRBV5-1 and TRBJ2-7; 11 positions match TRBD2. V lost 0 bases to trimming and J lost 4 bases; unmatched junction nucleotides: 6. In germline, CDR1 is SGHRS, CDR2 YFSETQ. This CDR3 contains 16 residues. CDR3 protein: CASSLAGTSGLYEQYF. CDR3 DNA: TGCGCCAGCAGCTTGGCCGGGACTAGCGGTCTATACGAGCAGTACTTC.

V gene TRBV7-9 combines with J gene TRBJ1-1, with 10 bases lining up with TRBD1. The CDR3 has 16 residues. Germline CDR1 is SEHNR and CDR2 is FQNEAQ (reference sequence). The V segment lost 3 bases and the J segment 8 bases; nucleotides outside the gene matches: 12. Here the CDR3 DNA reads TGTGCCAGCAGCTTGATGACAGGGGGCGACACAAAAGAAGCTTTCTTT. It is translated as CASSLMTGGDTKEAFF.

V gene TRBV28 combines with J gene TRBJ2-7; 7 nucleotides agree with TRBD2. V was clipped by 6 bases and J by 0 bases; unmatched bases: 5. The CDR3 contains 14 residues. From germline, CDR1 is MDHEN and CDR2 SYDVKM. Here the CDR3 DNA reads TGTGCCAGCAGCTCGGGCGGGAGCTCCTACGAGCAGTACTTC. It translates to CASSSGGSSYEQYF. The entire variable domain, with the rest obtained from reference TRBV28 and TRBJ2-7, is as follows: DVKVTQSSRYLVKRTGEKVFLECVQDMDHENMFWYRQDPGLGLRLIYFSYDVKMKEKGDIPEGYSVSREKKERFSLILESASTNQTSMYLCASSSGGSSYEQYFGPGTRLTVT.

This chain uses TRBV6-5 with TRBJ1-2; weak D call: TRBD1 (6 bases). The CDR3 is made up of 16 amino acids. V dropped 0 bases and J dropped 4 bases, with 15 bases sitting between them. Germline loops: CDR1 MNHEY, CDR2 SVGAGI. The CDR3, as DNA: TGTGCCAGCAGTTACTCGATAACAAGCAGGGGCTATGGCTACACCTTC. This codes for CASSYSITSRGYGYTF.

V usage is TRBV18 and J usage is TRBJ2-1; D is possibly TRBD1 (6 bases). The CDR3 loop spans 13 amino acids. Trimming took off 6 bases at V and 4 bases at J, with 10 bases between the two ends. Germline-derived CDR1 and CDR2 are KGHSH and LQKENI. The CDR3 coding sequence is TGTGCCAGCTCCCGCCAGGGGTACAATGAGCAGTTCTTC. Amino acid sequence: CASSRQGYNEQFF.

V is TRBV4-1 and J is TRBJ2-7; 8 nucleotides align to TRBD1. The CDR3 runs 15 residues. The J segment lost 7 bases and the V segment lost 0 bases, leaving 8 bases of the junction unmatched. Germline CDR1 MGHRA, CDR2 YSYEKL. The CDR3 region has the DNA TGCGCCAGCAGCCAAGATTCGACAGGGGTTCGGGAGCAGTACTTC. Protein sequence: CASSQDSTGVREQYF.

The chain couples TRBV6-1 to TRBJ2-1; D is perhaps TRBD2 (6 bases). The CDR3 spans 17 residues. V lost 3 bases and J 3 bases, leaving 18 bases between the germline ends. Germline V gene data show CDR1 as MNHNS and CDR2 as SASEGT. CDR3 amino acids: CASSDPPGGGGYNEQFF. Here the CDR3 DNA reads TGTGCCAGCAGTGACCCCCCCGGGGGAGGCGGCTACAATGAGCAGTTCTTC.

V gene TRBV5-5 combines with J gene TRBJ2-4, with a weak D call TRBD2 (5 bases). Between the trimmed V and J ends, which lost 1 base and 6 bases, there was a span of 11 bases. The length of the CDR3 is 14 residues. Germline V lookup: CDR1 SGHKS, CDR2 YYEKEE (reference sequence). The CDR3 DNA is TGTGCCAGCAGCTTGAGTGCCGGGATAAACATTCAGTACTTC. This encodes CASSLSAGINIQYF.

The genes are TRBV30 and TRBJ1-2; D gene unclear. This CDR3 region has 15 residues. In germline, CDR1 is GTSNPN, CDR2 SVGIG (reference sequence). Trimming took 5 bases from V and 0 from J, leaving 16 bases between them. The CDR3 region has the DNA TGTGCCTGGGCCCCCGGGAGTTTAGCTAACTATGGCTACACCTTC. Protein sequence: CAWAPGSLANYGYTF.

The rearrangement links TRBV19 to TRBJ1-2; TRBD1 agrees at 8 bases. The ends lost 3 bases at V and 4 bases at J; junction bases unmatched: 10. Germline CDR1 LNHDA, CDR2 SQIVND (reference sequence). The CDR3 has 16 residues. Here the CDR3 reads CASSIGPGQGSYGYTF. For the CDR3, the DNA is TGTGCCAGTAGTATTGGGCCCGGACAGGGCTCCTATGGCTACACCTTC.